This is a list of T cell receptor beta chains from one sample in a study of shared clonotypes between healthy human individuals. Here immunoSEQ multiplex PCR was the method, and the copy in TCRdb shows in-frame clones only, minus some. The sample includes 980,000 or so clones, more than 75% seen only once; the top ten take approximately 1.5%. The sample comprised memory CD4+ T cells sorted from blood. The origin of the receptors is a man aged 18 to 30 in good health. Both conserved end residues are trimmed from each CDR3. Fields, in order: V gene, CDR3 protein.

V gene: TRBV10-3; CDR3 protein: AISVIASGTDTQY
V gene: TRBV7-8; CDR3 protein: ASSRGPLGEQY
V gene: TRBV7-3; CDR3 protein: ASSPWGATGGYT
V gene: TRBV28; CDR3 protein: ASSFLVGQHNQPQH
V gene: TRBV5-1; CDR3 protein: ASSLIRQGVSGELF
V gene: TRBV6-1; CDR3 protein: ASSEDGSSYNEQF
V gene: TRBV5-3; CDR3 protein: ARNGTYSRRIFADTQY
V gene: TRBV2; CDR3 protein: ASSEALGQGSGELF
V gene: TRBV6-5; CDR3 protein: ASSYSTGGANYGYT
V gene: TRBV4-3; CDR3 protein: ASSQEPGGARAYEQY
V gene: TRBV27; CDR3 protein: ASRIGGANSPLH
V gene: TRBV18; CDR3 protein: ASSQGQVELSDTQY
V gene: TRBV19; CDR3 protein: ASTPGGQRANVLT
V gene: TRBV6-6; CDR3 protein: ASSYGQKAFTDTQY
V gene: TRBV6-5; CDR3 protein: ASSYTGLSEKLF
V gene: TRBV7-3; CDR3 protein: ASSSRVSGANVLT
V gene: TRBV6-5; CDR3 protein: ASSSLAEETQY
V gene: TRBV29-1; CDR3 protein: SVSVNNSPLH